A single sample gave rise to the 13 T cell receptor beta chains below, sequenced in a study of shared T cell receptors in the human thymus. Here immunoSEQ multiplex PCR was the method, and the copy in TCRdb shows in-frame clones only, minus some. The table includes hundreds of thousands of clones, roughly 90% detected once. These same data were also listed under a study on human thymus T cells.

The source material was thymocytes. The receptor source for this set is a boy in the first two years of life with a congenital heart defect.

This chain links TRBV5-6 with TRBJ2-7; D is possibly TRBD2 (6 bases). Germline V gives CDR1 SGHDT, CDR2 YYEEEE. This CDR3 has 13 residues. V was trimmed by 3 bases and J by 7 bases, leaving 14 bases between them. The CDR3 bases are TGTGCCAGCAGCTGGGGACTGCTCGTGGAGCAGTACTTC. This translates into CASSWGLLVEQYF.

The rearrangement joins TRBV20-1 to TRBJ1-1; TRBD1 agrees at 9 bases. The CDR3 totals 11 residues. Germline CDR1 DFQATT, CDR2 SNEGSKA (reference sequence). The trim removed 5 bases at V and 8 bases at J, leaving 3 bases unmatched. The CDR3 DNA reads as TGCAGTGCTCCGGGACAGGGAGAAGCTTTCTTT. Translated, it gives CSAPGQGEAFF.

With regard to this clone: Other DNA sequences within the sample encode an identical CDR3. V usage is TRBV4-3 and J usage is TRBJ1-2; weak D call: TRBD1 (6 bases). V was shortened by 0 bases and J by 4 bases, with 9 bases between the two germline ends. Germline loops: CDR1 LGHNA, CDR2 YSLEER. The CDR3 is 14 amino acids. The CDR3 loop is CASSQDRGGYGYTF. CDR3 in DNA: TGCGCCAGCAGCCAAGATAGGGGGGGCTATGGCTACACCTTC.

V and J are TRBV7-9 and TRBJ2-7; D unresolved. In germline, CDR1 is SEHNR, CDR2 FQNEAQ (reference sequence). The CDR3 spans 13 residues. Trimming shortened V by 5 bases and J by 7 bases, and 15 bases separated the two germline ends. CDR3 DNA: TGTGCCAGCAGCGCAAGTGAGCCCCTTGAGCAGTACTTC. It yields the protein CASSASEPLEQYF.

This sequence joins TRBV28 and TRBJ2-7; 9 bases match TRBD1. The CDR3 is 18 residues long. The J segment lost 2 bases and the V segment lost 1 base, leaving 12 bases of the junction unmatched. Germline values: CDR1 MDHEN, CDR2 SYDVKM. The CDR3 region has the DNA TGTGCCAGCAGTTTATACCCTGACCGGGACAGGGCCCCCTACGAGCAGTACTTC. Translating it yields CASSLYPDRDRAPYEQYF.

This chain links TRBV5-1 with TRBJ2-7; 10 nucleotides align to TRBD2. After removal of 2 bases from V and 8 bases from J, the junction contained 7 bases not matched to a gene. The V gene's germline CDR1 is SGHRS and CDR2 YFSETQ. This CDR3 is built from 14 residues. The CDR3 DNA reads as TGCGCCAGCAGCTTAGGGCTAGCGGGAGTACAGCAGTACTTC. Translation: CASSLGLAGVQQYF.

This chain's CDR3 is CASSESGKLFF. CDR3 DNA sequence: TGTGCCAGCAGTGAATCCGGGAAACTGTTTTTT. The chain is built from TRBV2 and TRBJ1-4; D unresolved. The CDR3 spans 11 residues. Trimming stripped 2 bases from V and 11 bases from J, with 6 bases between. Germline assignment: CDR1 SNHLY and CDR2 FYNNEI.

The chain joins TRBV4-1 to TRBJ2-7, with a possible D match to TRBD1 (5 bases). CDR3 length equals 14 residues. The germline gives CDR1 MGHRA, CDR2 YSYEKL. V gave up 0 bases and J gave up 0 bases, with 6 bases separating them. This chain's CDR3 is CASSQDRVSYEQYF. CDR3 nucleotides: TGCGCCAGCAGCCAAGACAGGGTCTCCTACGAGCAGTACTTC.

V usage is TRBV19 and J usage is TRBJ1-5; D not resolved. Trimming left V 9 bases short and J 6 bases short, with 15 bases between. Per the germline V gene, CDR1 is LNHDA and CDR2 is SQIVND (reference sequence). The CDR3 is made up of 13 amino acids. The CDR3 DNA reads TGTGCCAGCAAGCCCCGACACTCTCAGCCCCAGCATTTT. Residues: CASKPRHSQPQHF.

The genes are TRBV7-9 and TRBJ1-1, with TRBD1 identical over 11 bases. Looked up from germline, CDR1 is SEHNR and CDR2 is FQNEAQ (reference sequence). J lost 3 bases, V lost 5 bases, and 14 bases had no gene match. This CDR3 has 18 amino acids. For the CDR3, the DNA is TGTGCCAGCAGCATCCCCCGGACAGGGGGCGGATTGGACACTGAAGCTTTCTTT. Amino acids: CASSIPRTGGGLDTEAFF. The complete variable domain, with remaining parts taken from reference TRBV7-9 and TRBJ1-1, reads DTGVSQNPRHKITKRGQNVTFRCDPISEHNRLYWYRQTLGQGPEFLTYFQNEAQLEKSRLLSDRFSAERPKGSFSTLEIQRTEQGDSAMYLCASSIPRTGGGLDTEAFFGQGTRLTVV.

The CDR3 DNA is TGTGCCAGCAGCCCATTACGGCCAGGGAGGTCCCGACTCACCTCCTACAATGAGCAGTTCTTC. As protein: CASSPLRPGRSRLTSYNEQFF. The chain couples TRBV7-8 to TRBJ2-1; D is possibly TRBD2 (6 bases). CDR1 and CDR2 (germline): SGHVS, FQNEAQ. The V end lost 5 bases, the J end lost 0 bases, and 29 bases lay between the germline ends. The CDR3 length is 21 residues.

The genes are TRBV19 and TRBJ2-6, with a possible D match to TRBD2 (5 bases). V was shortened by 5 bases and J by 0 bases, with 11 bases between the two germline ends. The germline CDR1 and CDR2 sequences are LNHDA and SQIVND (reference sequence). The CDR3 is 16 residues long. The CDR3 sequence: CASSARVISGANVLTF. CDR3 DNA sequence: TGTGCCAGTAGTGCGAGGGTCATCTCTGGGGCCAACGTCCTGACTTTC.

The chain couples TRBV28 to TRBJ2-2, with TRBD2 identical over 9 bases. The length of the CDR3 is 19 residues. Per the germline V gene, CDR1 is MDHEN and CDR2 is SYDVKM. Unmatched junction bases numbered 15, after V lost 2 bases and J lost 5 bases. CDR3 in DNA: TGTGCCAGCAGTTTAACCCGAGGGCTAGCGGGGACTCAAACCGGGGAGCTGTTTTTT. Translated, it gives CASSLTRGLAGTQTGELFF.